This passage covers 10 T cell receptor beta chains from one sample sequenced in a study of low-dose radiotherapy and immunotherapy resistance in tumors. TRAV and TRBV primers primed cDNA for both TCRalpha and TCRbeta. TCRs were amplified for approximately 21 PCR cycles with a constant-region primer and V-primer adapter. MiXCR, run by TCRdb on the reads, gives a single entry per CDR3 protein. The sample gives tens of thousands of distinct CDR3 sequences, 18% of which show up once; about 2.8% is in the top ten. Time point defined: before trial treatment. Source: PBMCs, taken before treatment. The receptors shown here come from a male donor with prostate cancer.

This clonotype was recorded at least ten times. CDR3 amino acids: CASSRTRWAYEQYF. The CDR3 region has the DNA TGTGCCAGCAGCCGGACTCGATGGGCCTACGAGCAGTACTTC. The rearrangement joins TRBV3-1 to TRBJ2-7, with D perhaps TRBD2 (5 bases). This CDR3 is 14 amino acids long. The germline V and J ends were trimmed by 4 bases and 2 bases, with 12 bases remaining between them. Germline loops: CDR1 LGHDT, CDR2 YNNKEL (reference sequence).

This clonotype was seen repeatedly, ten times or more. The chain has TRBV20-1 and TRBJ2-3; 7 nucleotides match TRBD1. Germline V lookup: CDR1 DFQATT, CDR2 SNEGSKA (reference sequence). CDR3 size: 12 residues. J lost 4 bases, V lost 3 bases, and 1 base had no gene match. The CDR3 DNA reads TGCAGTGCTAGTCAGGGGGCAGATACGCAGTATTTT. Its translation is CSASQGADTQYF.

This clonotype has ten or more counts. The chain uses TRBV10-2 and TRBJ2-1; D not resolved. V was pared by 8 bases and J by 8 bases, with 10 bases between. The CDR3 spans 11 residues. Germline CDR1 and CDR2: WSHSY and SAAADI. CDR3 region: CASLTGYEQFF. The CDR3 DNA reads TGCGCCAGCCTGACGGGTTATGAGCAGTTCTTC.

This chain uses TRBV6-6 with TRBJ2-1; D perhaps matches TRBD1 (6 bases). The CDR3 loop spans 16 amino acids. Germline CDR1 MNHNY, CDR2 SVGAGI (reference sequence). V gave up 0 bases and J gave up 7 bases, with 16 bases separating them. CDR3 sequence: CASSYSQGIRTNEQFF. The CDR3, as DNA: TGTGCCAGCAGTTACTCCCAGGGGATAAGGACGAATGAGCAGTTCTTC.

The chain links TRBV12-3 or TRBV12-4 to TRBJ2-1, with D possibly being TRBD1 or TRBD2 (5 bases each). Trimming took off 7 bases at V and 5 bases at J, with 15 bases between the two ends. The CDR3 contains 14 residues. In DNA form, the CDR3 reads TGTGCCAGCACCCCCGGGACCGTCAACAATGAGCAGTTCTTC. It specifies CASTPGTVNNEQFF.

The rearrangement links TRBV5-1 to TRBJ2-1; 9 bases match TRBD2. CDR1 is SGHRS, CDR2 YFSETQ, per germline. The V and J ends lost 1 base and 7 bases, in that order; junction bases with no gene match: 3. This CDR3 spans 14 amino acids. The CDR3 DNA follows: TGCGCCAGCAGCTTGACTAGCGGGCCGAATGAGCAGTTCTTC. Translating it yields CASSLTSGPNEQFF.

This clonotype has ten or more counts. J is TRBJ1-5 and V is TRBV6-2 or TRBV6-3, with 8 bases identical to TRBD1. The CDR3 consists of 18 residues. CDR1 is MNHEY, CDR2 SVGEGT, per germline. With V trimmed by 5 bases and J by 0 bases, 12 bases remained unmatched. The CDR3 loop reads CASSETQGASYSNQPQHF. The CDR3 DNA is TGTGCCAGCAGTGAAACCCAGGGGGCGAGCTATAGCAATCAGCCCCAGCATTTT.

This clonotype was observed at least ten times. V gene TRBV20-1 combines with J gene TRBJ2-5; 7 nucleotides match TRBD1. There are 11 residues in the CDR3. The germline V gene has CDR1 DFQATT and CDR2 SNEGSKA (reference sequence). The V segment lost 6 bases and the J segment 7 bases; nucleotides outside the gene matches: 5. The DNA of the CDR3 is TGCAGTGCGCGTAGACAGGGGACCCAGTACTTC. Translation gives CSARRQGTQYF.

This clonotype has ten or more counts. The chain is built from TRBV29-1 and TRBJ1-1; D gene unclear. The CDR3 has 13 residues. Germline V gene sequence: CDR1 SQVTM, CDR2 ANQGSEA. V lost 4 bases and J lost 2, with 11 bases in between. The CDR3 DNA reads TGCAGCGTTGGCCAGACGGTAAACACTGAAGCTTTCTTT. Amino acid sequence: CSVGQTVNTEAFF.

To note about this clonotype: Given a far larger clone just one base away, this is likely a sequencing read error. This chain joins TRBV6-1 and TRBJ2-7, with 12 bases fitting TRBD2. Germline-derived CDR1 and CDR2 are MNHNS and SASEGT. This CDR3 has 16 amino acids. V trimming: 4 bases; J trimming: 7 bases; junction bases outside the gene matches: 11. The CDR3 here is CASSAALAGGYNEQYF. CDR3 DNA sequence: TGTGCCAGCAGTGCCGCACTAGCGGGGGGCTACAATGAGCAGTACTTC.